The next 25 T cell receptor beta chains were all read from a single sample in a study of patients and donors after allogeneic stem cell transplantation. Each CDR3 protein gets one entry after TCRdb re-called the RT-PCR reads with MiXCR. The data show 400,000 to 450,000 distinct CDR3 sequences, 15% to 20% seen once. The sample comprised blood, either unsorted or a sorted T cell fraction (not recorded which). All receptors derive from a human donor who was either an allogeneic HSCT recipient or a stem cell or donor lymphocyte infusion donor (not recorded which). It is not recorded whose cells these are; they may come from a transplant donor.

This clonotype was picked up a small number of times. In DNA, the CDR3 is TGCGCCAGCAGCTTGGTACAGGGGAAGTATGGCTACACCTTC. The encoded protein is CASSLVQGKYGYTF. The chain is built from TRBV5-1 and TRBJ1-2; 7 nucleotides match TRBD1. V was pared by 0 bases and J by 5 bases, with 4 bases of the junction left unmatched. The CDR3 runs to 14 residues. Looked up from germline, CDR1 is SGHRS and CDR2 is YFSETQ.

The rearrangement links TRBV7-3 to TRBJ1-1; the D gene is possibly TRBD1 (5 bases). This CDR3 is built from 13 residues. V was shortened by 5 bases and J by 9 bases, with 16 bases between the two germline ends. Per germline, CDR1 SGHTA and CDR2 FQGTGA. The CDR3 protein is CASSPPRQIQAFF. As DNA, the CDR3 is TGTGCCAGCAGCCCCCCCCGACAGATCCAAGCTTTCTTT.

This clonotype was seen a single time. The chain carries TRBV19 and TRBJ2-1, with D unclear. The ends were cut back, 2 bases at V and 8 bases at J, with 19 bases in the middle. The V gene's germline CDR1 is LNHDA and CDR2 SQIVND (reference sequence). The CDR3 totals 16 residues. This chain's CDR3 is CASSIRVRAQWDEQFF. In DNA, the CDR3 is TGTGCCAGTAGTATAAGGGTCCGGGCCCAGTGGGATGAGCAGTTCTTC. Full variable domain (outside the CDR3, taken from reference TRBV19 and TRBJ2-1): DGGITQSPKYLFRKEGQNVTLSCEQNLNHDAMYWYRQDPGQGLRLIYYSQIVNDFQKGDIAEGYSVSREKKESFPLTVTSAQKNPTAFYLCASSIRVRAQWDEQFFGPGTRLTVL.

The CDR3 DNA reads as TGTGCCAGCAGAACCCTGATCGGGGACTTGAACACTGAAGCTTTCTTT. This codes for CASRTLIGDLNTEAFF. The chain combines TRBV2 with TRBJ1-1, with D perhaps TRBD1 (5 bases). From germline, CDR1 is SNHLY and CDR2 FYNNEI. The CDR3 contains 16 residues. V shed 6 bases and J shed 0 bases, with 17 bases lying between them.

This clonotype has a handful of counts. The chain carries TRBV7-9 and TRBJ2-7, with D perhaps being TRBD1 or TRBD2 (6 bases each). Trimming stripped 0 bases from V and 4 bases from J, with 16 bases between. The CDR3 is 16 residues long. Germline V lookup: CDR1 SEHNR, CDR2 FQNEAQ (reference sequence). The CDR3: CASSLAKWGANYEQYF. Here the CDR3 DNA reads TGTGCCAGCAGCTTAGCCAAATGGGGGGCTAATTACGAGCAGTACTTC.

Only a few counts were recorded for this clonotype. V is TRBV5-1 and J is TRBJ2-1, with D possibly being TRBD1 or TRBD2 (5 bases each). With 0 bases removed from V and 14 bases from J, the gap between germline ends came to 18 bases. Per the germline V gene, CDR1 is SGHRS and CDR2 is YFSETQ. This CDR3 is built from 14 residues. Written as DNA, the CDR3 is TGCGCCAGCAGCTTGGACGACGGGACGGCAGGCGAGTTCTTC. Residues: CASSLDDGTAGEFF.

V usage is TRBV12-5 and J usage is TRBJ2-1; TRBD2 agrees at 13 bases. Per the germline V gene, CDR1 is LGHNT and CDR2 is FRNRAP. This CDR3 is built from 22 residues. V gave up 0 bases and J gave up 2 bases; unmatched junction bases: 16. CDR3 residues: CASGLVRLLLAGGRGPYNEQFF. CDR3 nucleotides: TGTGCTAGTGGTTTGGTACGTCTTCTACTAGCGGGAGGGAGAGGACCCTACAATGAGCAGTTCTTC. Full variable domain (remainder filled in from reference TRBV12-5 and TRBJ2-1): DARVTQTPRHKVTEMGQEVTMRCQPILGHNTVFWYRQTMMQGLELLAYFRNRAPLDDSGMPKDRFSAEMPDATLATLKIQPSEPRDSAVYFCASGLVRLLLAGGRGPYNEQFFGPGTRLTVL.

The CDR3 sequence is CASGLMRGFTDTQYF. CDR3 nucleotides: TGTGCCAGCGGCCTCATGAGGGGCTTCACAGATACGCAGTATTTT. The gene calls are TRBV2 and TRBJ2-3; perhaps D is TRBD1 or TRBD2 (5 bases each). This CDR3 region has 15 residues. CDR1 and CDR2 (germline): SNHLY, FYNNEI. With 8 bases removed from V and 2 bases from J, the gap between germline ends came to 17 bases.

This clonotype was seen more than once but under ten times. V and J are TRBV24-1 and TRBJ1-1; tentative D call: TRBD1 (6 bases). The CDR3 spans 15 residues. The germline V gene encodes CDR1 KGHDR and CDR2 SFDVKD. V gave up 4 bases and J gave up 5 bases, with 16 bases separating them. The CDR3 loop reads CATSDPGGGRTEAFF. CDR3 bases: TGTGCCACCAGTGACCCCGGGGGGGGGCGGACTGAAGCTTTCTTT.

This clonotype was seen more than once but under ten times. The chain joins TRBV3-1 to TRBJ2-7, with 11 nucleotides matching TRBD2. The ends lost 3 bases at V and 1 base at J; junction bases unmatched: 5. The CDR3 length is 16 residues. CDR1 is LGHDT, CDR2 YNNKEL, per germline (reference sequence). CDR3 sequence (DNA): TGTGCCAGCAGCCAGGAGACTAGCGGGAAATCCTACGAGCAGTACTTC. It translates to CASSQETSGKSYEQYF.

This chain uses TRBV20-1 with TRBJ1-5; 9 bases align to TRBD1. After removal of 1 base from V and 4 bases from J, the junction contained 5 bases not matched to a gene. Germline lookup yields CDR1 DFQATT and CDR2 SNEGSKA (reference sequence). CDR3 length: 15 amino acids. CDR3 nucleotides: TGCAGTGCTAGAGTGGGGACAGGGTGGAATCAGCCCCAGCATTTT. It codes for CSARVGTGWNQPQHF.

This clonotype was found a few times. The rearrangement joins TRBV10-3 to TRBJ1-3; D is ambiguous. Trimming left V 2 bases short and J 0 bases short, with 8 bases between. Germline V gene sequence: CDR1 ENHRY, CDR2 SYGVKD. This CDR3 spans 15 amino acids. CDR3 region: CAISETGHSGNTIYF. CDR3 DNA: TGTGCCATCAGTGAGACGGGTCACTCTGGAAACACCATATATTTT.

This clonotype was found a few times. CDR3 amino acids: CASSLSAGTYEQYF. The CDR3 DNA reads TGTGCCAGCAGCTTGTCTGCAGGCACCTACGAGCAGTACTTC. This rearrangement joins TRBV5-6 to TRBJ2-7; D is unresolved. V shed 1 base and J shed 2 bases, with 10 bases lying between them. Germline assignment: CDR1 SGHDT and CDR2 YYEEEE. The CDR3 covers 14 residues.

V and J are TRBV10-3 and TRBJ2-6; a weak D match, TRBD1 (5 bases). V gave up 6 bases and J gave up 0 bases, with 15 bases separating them. The CDR3 is made up of 17 amino acids. CDR1 and CDR2 from the germline V gene are ENHRY and SYGVKD. This CDR3 is CAISRATILSGANVLTF. The CDR3 DNA is TGTGCCATCAGCAGGGCCACAATACTCTCTGGGGCCAACGTCCTGACTTTC.

Only a few counts were recorded for this clonotype. The CDR3 bases are TGTGCCAGCAGTCAGGCAGAAGGAGGTACTGGAGATACGCAGTATTTT. Translation gives CASSQAEGGTGDTQYF. The J gene is TRBJ2-3, the V gene TRBV6-2 or TRBV6-3; the D gene is possibly TRBD2 (5 bases). CDR1 is MNHEY and CDR2 is SVGEGT in the germline V gene. The CDR3 sequence is 16 residues long. Trimming left V 5 bases short and J 5 bases short, with 20 bases between.

This clonotype was seen a handful of times. This rearrangement joins TRBV5-1 to TRBJ2-7, with D perhaps being TRBD1 or TRBD2 (5 bases each). This CDR3 spans 17 amino acids. Looked up from germline, CDR1 is SGHRS and CDR2 is YFSETQ. The germline V and J ends were trimmed by 4 bases and 2 bases, with 22 bases remaining between them. The CDR3 reads CASSTPPTGRGPYEQYF. CDR3 in DNA: TGCGCCAGCAGCACCCCCCCTACGGGACGGGGCCCCTACGAGCAGTACTTC.

V usage is TRBV19 and J usage is TRBJ1-5, with D unresolved. Trimming cost V 6 bases and J 4 bases, with 10 bases left between them. The CDR3 extends over 13 amino acids. Germline V CDR1 and CDR2: LNHDA, SQIVND (reference sequence). CDR3 bases: TGTGCCAGTAGCCCAACAGTGAATCAGCCCCAGCATTTT. It codes for CASSPTVNQPQHF.

The J gene is TRBJ2-2, the V gene TRBV30, with 8 nucleotides matching TRBD1. Germline values: CDR1 GTSNPN, CDR2 SVGIG (reference sequence). The CDR3 is 12 residues long. V lost 8 bases and J lost 5; bases outside the gene matches: 4. CDR3 DNA sequence: TGTGCCAGAGACAGGGGAACCGGGGAGCTGTTTTTT. It yields the protein CARDRGTGELFF.

This clonotype was counted a few times. The J gene is TRBJ1-2, the V gene TRBV20-1; D remains unclear. Germline-derived CDR1 and CDR2 are DFQATT and SNEGSKA (reference sequence). The V end was cut by 3 bases, the J end by 11 bases, with 19 bases between. The CDR3 has 13 residues. CDR3: CSARPWAVSFYTF. The CDR3 DNA is TGCAGTGCTAGGCCCTGGGCAGTATCTTTTTACACCTTC.

In this sample, this clonotype turned up many times. This chain uses TRBV7-3 with TRBJ2-6; the D call may be TRBD1 or TRBD2 (5 bases each). The V gene lost 5 bases and the J gene lost 0 bases, with 14 bases spanning the gap. Germline CDR1 and CDR2: SGHTA and FQGTGA. The length of the CDR3 is 17 residues. The CDR3: CASSRDGPSSGANVLTF. The CDR3 DNA is TGTGCCAGCAGCCGGGACGGACCCTCCTCTGGGGCCAACGTCCTGACTTTC.

This clonotype has only a few counts. The V gene is TRBV4-1, the J gene TRBJ1-6; tentative D call: TRBD1 (6 bases). Germline CDR1 reads MGHRA; CDR2 reads YSYEKL. V was trimmed by 0 bases and J by 9 bases, leaving 18 bases between them. This CDR3 is built from 17 residues. This chain's CDR3 is CASSQDRRLKGGSPLHF. Written as DNA, the CDR3 is TGCGCCAGCAGCCAAGATAGGAGGTTGAAGGGGGGTTCACCCCTCCACTTT.

This clonotype was detected many times. The chain recombines TRBV5-1 with TRBJ2-1, with unresolved D. The CDR3 sequence is 15 residues long. Deletions cut 0 bases from V and 0 bases from J, with 7 bases between. Germline values: CDR1 SGHRS, CDR2 YFSETQ. DNA for the CDR3: TGCGCCAGCAGCTTGGGGCAGAGCTCCTACAATGAGCAGTTCTTC. As protein: CASSLGQSSYNEQFF.

The chain uses TRBV7-9 and TRBJ1-1; TRBD1 matches at 7 bases. Germline V gene lookup returns CDR1 SEHNR and CDR2 FQNEAQ (reference sequence). The V and J ends lost 1 base and 8 bases, in that order; junction bases with no gene match: 1. The CDR3 totals 12 residues. The CDR3 nucleotides read TGTGCCAGCAGCTTAGAGACAGGGGAAGCTTTCTTT. This codes for CASSLETGEAFF.

There are a few counts of this clonotype. This chain connects TRBV4-1 to TRBJ2-7; no firm D call. The germline CDR1 and CDR2 sequences are MGHRA and YSYEKL. The germline V and J ends were trimmed by 0 bases and 6 bases, with 12 bases remaining between them. CDR3 length: 14 residues. This chain's CDR3 is CASSQESPRFEQYF. DNA of the CDR3: TGCGCCAGCAGCCAAGAATCGCCCAGATTCGAGCAGTACTTC.

This clonotype was picked up a small number of times. Here the CDR3 reads CATGPRASTGELFF. CDR3 nucleotides: TGTGCCACCGGGCCCCGGGCAAGCACCGGGGAGCTGTTTTTT. The V call is TRBV10-3, the J call TRBJ2-2; no reliable D call. The V end lost 10 bases, the J end lost 4 bases, and 16 bases lay between the germline ends. Germline CDR1 is ENHRY and CDR2 is SYGVKD. This CDR3 has 14 residues.